What follows are 9 T cell receptor beta chains derived from one specimen sequenced in a study of blood T cell repertoires in COVID-19. Profiled with immunoSEQ multiplex PCR; TCRdb holds only in-frame clones, not every one. The profile shows 250,000 or so clones, approximately 88% of them singletons. The source material was PBMCs or T cells enriched from blood (not recorded which). These receptors all stem from a woman aged 35 to 49 with acute COVID-19.

This rearrangement joins TRBV27 to TRBJ1-2; the D gene is possibly TRBD1 (5 bases). Germline-derived CDR1 and CDR2 are MNHEY and SMNVEV (reference sequence). Trimming removed 5 bases at V and 6 bases at J, with 25 bases between. The CDR3 sequence is 17 residues long. The CDR3 bases are TGTGCCAGCAGTCCATCCGGGGGTGATTACTGGGTAGATGGCTACACCTTC. It codes for CASSPSGGDYWVDGYTF.

The J gene is TRBJ2-1, the V gene TRBV5-4, with D possibly matching TRBD2 (6 bases). The CDR3 runs 15 residues. Germline CDR1 is SGHNT and CDR2 is YYREEE (reference sequence). The V and J ends lost 4 bases and 3 bases respectively, with 14 bases between them. The CDR3 is CASSGRAGLYNEQFF. DNA for the CDR3: TGTGCCAGCAGCGGCCGGGCGGGACTCTACAATGAGCAGTTCTTC.

The genes are TRBV5-6 and TRBJ2-5; perhaps TRBD1 as D (6 bases). Germline V CDR1 and CDR2: SGHDT, YYEEEE. The CDR3 contains 15 residues. The V end was cut by 3 bases, the J end by 2 bases, with 14 bases between. The CDR3 DNA reads TGTGCCAGCAGCTACCCCGGGACACCTCAAGAGACCCAGTACTTC. This codes for CASSYPGTPQETQYF.

V usage is TRBV3-1 (or the pseudogene TRBV3-2) and J usage is TRBJ2-5; D may be TRBD2 (5 bases). In germline, CDR1 is LGHDT, CDR2 YNNKEL (reference sequence). The ends were cut back, 1 base at V and 13 bases at J, with 10 bases in the middle. There are 11 residues in the CDR3. CDR3 nucleotide sequence: TGTGCCAGCAGCCAAGGACTATCCCTGTACTTC. Its translation is CASSQGLSLYF.

This clone was seen a few times. The CDR3 sequence: CASSNRDRFLKNIQYF. The DNA for the CDR3 is TGTGCCAGCAGTAACCGGGACAGGTTCCTTAAAAACATTCAGTACTTC. The chain couples TRBV6-6 to TRBJ2-4; 8 bases fit TRBD1. The CDR3 contains 16 residues. Germline-derived CDR1 and CDR2 are MNHNY and SVGAGI (reference sequence). J was trimmed by 4 bases and V by 5 bases; bases with no gene match: 10.

The count of this clone is one. A junction end diverges from the germline sequence, so it may reflect a read error. V gene TRBV2 combines with J gene TRBJ1-3; tentative D call: TRBD1 (5 bases). CDR1 and CDR2 (germline): SNHLY, FYNNEI. The CDR3 runs 14 residues. As DNA, the CDR3 is TGTGCCAGCAGCGAAGTAAGGGGTGGAAACACCATATATTTT. It yields the protein CASSEVRGGNTIYF. Looking up the rest from reference TRBV2 and TRBJ1-3 gives the full variable domain: EPEVTQTPSHQVTQMGQEVILRCVPISNHLYFYWYRQILGQKVEFLVSFYNNEISEKSEIFDDQFSVERPDGSNFTLKIRSTKLEDSAMYFCASSEVRGGNTIYFGEGSWLTVV.

This chain links TRBV30 with TRBJ2-5; possibly TRBD2 for D (6 bases). V was shortened by 2 bases and J by 5 bases, with 12 bases between the two germline ends. CDR3 length: 13 residues. Germline assignment: CDR1 GTSNPN and CDR2 SVGIG (reference sequence). The CDR3 DNA reads TGTGCCTGGAGTTTCCCGGGGAGGGAGACCCAGTACTTC. Translated, it gives CAWSFPGRETQYF. Combining the CDR3 with reference TRBV30 and TRBJ2-5 gives the whole variable domain SQTIHQWPATLVQPVGSPLSLECTVEGTSNPNLYWYRQAAGRGLQLLFYSVGIGQISSEVPQNLSASRPQDRQFILSSKKLLLSDSGFYLCAWSFPGRETQYFGPGTRLLVL.

The rearrangement joins TRBV13 to TRBJ2-7, with TRBD1 matching 7 bases. The ends lost 5 bases at V and 5 bases at J; junction bases unmatched: 12. CDR1 is PRHDT and CDR2 is FYEKMQ in the germline V gene (reference sequence). The CDR3 covers 15 residues. CDR3 protein: CASSTLGQASDEQYF. DNA of the CDR3: TGTGCCAGCAGCACCCTCGGACAGGCCTCGGACGAGCAGTACTTC.

This chain links TRBV19 with TRBJ2-3; D perhaps matches TRBD1 (6 bases). This CDR3 has 14 amino acids. Germline V lookup: CDR1 LNHDA, CDR2 SQIVND (reference sequence). V lost 2 bases, J lost 1 base, and 7 bases lay in between. CDR3 amino acids: CASSITGRTDTQYF. DNA for the CDR3: TGTGCCAGTAGTATAACAGGGCGCACAGATACGCAGTATTTT.